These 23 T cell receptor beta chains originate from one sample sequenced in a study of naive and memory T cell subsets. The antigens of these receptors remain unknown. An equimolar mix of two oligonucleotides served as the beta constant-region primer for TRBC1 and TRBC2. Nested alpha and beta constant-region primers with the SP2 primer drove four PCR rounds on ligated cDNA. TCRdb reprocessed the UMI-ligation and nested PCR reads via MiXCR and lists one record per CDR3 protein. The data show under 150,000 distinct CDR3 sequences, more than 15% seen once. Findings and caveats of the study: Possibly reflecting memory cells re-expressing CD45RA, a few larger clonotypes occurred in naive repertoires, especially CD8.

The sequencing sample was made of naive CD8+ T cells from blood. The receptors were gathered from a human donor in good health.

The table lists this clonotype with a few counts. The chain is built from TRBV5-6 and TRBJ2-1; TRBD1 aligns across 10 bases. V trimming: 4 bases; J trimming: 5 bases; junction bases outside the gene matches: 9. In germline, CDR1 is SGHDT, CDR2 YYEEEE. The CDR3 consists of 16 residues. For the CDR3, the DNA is TGTGCCAGCAGCCCACGCTGGGACAGGGGAGACAATGAGCAGTTCTTC. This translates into CASSPRWDRGDNEQFF.

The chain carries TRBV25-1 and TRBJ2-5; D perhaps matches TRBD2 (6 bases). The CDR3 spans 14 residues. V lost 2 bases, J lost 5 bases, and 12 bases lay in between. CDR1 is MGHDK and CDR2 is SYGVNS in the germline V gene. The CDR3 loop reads CASSEMGGTETQYF. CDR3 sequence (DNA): TGTGCCAGCAGTGAAATGGGGGGAACGGAGACCCAGTACTTC.

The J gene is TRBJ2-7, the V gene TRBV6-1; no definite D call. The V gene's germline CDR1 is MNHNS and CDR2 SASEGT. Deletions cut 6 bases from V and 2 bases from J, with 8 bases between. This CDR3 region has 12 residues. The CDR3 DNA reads TGTGCCAGCAGGAGACGTACCTACGAGCAGTACTTC. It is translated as CASRRRTYEQYF.

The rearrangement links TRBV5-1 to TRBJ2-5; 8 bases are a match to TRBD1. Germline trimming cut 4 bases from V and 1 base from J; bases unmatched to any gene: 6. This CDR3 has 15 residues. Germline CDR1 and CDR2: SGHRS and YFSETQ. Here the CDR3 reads CASSDDRGFQETQYF. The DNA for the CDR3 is TGCGCCAGCAGCGACGACAGGGGATTCCAAGAGACCCAGTACTTC.

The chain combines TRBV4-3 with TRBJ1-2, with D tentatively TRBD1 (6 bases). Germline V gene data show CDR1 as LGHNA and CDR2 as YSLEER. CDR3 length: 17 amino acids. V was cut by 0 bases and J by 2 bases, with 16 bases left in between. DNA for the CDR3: TGCGCCAGCAGCCAAGATCCAGGGGAGGGATGGAACTATGGCTACACCTTC. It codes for CASSQDPGEGWNYGYTF.

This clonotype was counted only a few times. The CDR3 spells CASSSPGGFYNEQFF. In DNA, the CDR3 is TGCGCCAGCAGCTCCCCAGGGGGGTTCTACAATGAGCAGTTCTTC. The chain employs TRBV4-1 and TRBJ2-1; tentatively, D is TRBD1 (7 bases). The V and J ends lost 5 bases and 3 bases respectively, with 14 bases between them. This CDR3 has 15 residues. The germline gives CDR1 MGHRA, CDR2 YSYEKL.

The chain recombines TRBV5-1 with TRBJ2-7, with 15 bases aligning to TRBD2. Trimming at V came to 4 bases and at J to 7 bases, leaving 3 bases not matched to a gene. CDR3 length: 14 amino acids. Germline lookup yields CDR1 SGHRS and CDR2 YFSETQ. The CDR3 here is CASSGLAGGREQYF. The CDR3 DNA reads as TGCGCCAGCAGCGGACTAGCGGGAGGGCGAGAGCAGTACTTC.

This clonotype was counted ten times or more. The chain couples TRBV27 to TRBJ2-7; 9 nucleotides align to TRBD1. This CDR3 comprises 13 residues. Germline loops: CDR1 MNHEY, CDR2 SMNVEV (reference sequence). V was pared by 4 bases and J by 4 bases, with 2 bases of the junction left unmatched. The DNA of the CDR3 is TGTGCCAGCAGTTCGGGACAGGGATACGAGCAGTACTTC. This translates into CASSSGQGYEQYF.

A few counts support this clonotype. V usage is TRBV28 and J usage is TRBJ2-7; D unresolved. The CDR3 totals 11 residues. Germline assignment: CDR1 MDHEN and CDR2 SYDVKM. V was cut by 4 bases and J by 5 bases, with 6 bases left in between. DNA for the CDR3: TGTGCCAGCAGTTCTCGCGACGAGCAGTACTTC. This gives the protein CASSSRDEQYF.

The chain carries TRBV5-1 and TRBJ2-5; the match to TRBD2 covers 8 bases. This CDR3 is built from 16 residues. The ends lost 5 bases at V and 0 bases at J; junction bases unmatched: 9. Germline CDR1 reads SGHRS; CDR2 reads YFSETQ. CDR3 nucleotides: TGCGCCAGCAGTCCAACTAGCGGAGGGTACCAAGAGACCCAGTACTTC. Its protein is CASSPTSGGYQETQYF.

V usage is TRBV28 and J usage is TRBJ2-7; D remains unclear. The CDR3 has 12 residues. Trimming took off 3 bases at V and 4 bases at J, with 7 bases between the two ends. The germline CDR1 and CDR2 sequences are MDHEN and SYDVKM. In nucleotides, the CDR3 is TGTGCCAGCAGTTTTGTAGATTACGAGCAGTACTTC. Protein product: CASSFVDYEQYF. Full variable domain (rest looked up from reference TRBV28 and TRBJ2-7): DVKVTQSSRYLVKRTGEKVFLECVQDMDHENMFWYRQDPGLGLRLIYFSYDVKMKEKGDIPEGYSVSREKKERFSLILESASTNQTSMYLCASSFVDYEQYFGPGTRLTVT.

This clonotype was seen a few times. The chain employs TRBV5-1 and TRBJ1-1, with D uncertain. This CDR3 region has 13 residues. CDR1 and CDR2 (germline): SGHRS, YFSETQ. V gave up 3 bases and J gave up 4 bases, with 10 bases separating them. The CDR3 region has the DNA TGCGCCAGCAGCTCTCCTGGTAGCACTGAAGCTTTCTTT. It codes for CASSSPGSTEAFF.

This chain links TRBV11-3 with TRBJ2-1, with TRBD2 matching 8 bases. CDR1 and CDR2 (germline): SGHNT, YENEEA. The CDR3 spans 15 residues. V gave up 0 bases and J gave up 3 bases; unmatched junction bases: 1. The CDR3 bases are TGTGCCAGCAGCTTAGAACTAGCGGACTACAATGAGCAGTTCTTC. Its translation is CASSLELADYNEQFF.

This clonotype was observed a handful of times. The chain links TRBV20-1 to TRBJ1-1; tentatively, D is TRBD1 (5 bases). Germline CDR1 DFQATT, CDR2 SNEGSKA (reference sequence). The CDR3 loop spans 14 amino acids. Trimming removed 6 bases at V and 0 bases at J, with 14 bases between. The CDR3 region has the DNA TGCAGTGCCACCTACAGGATAATGAACACTGAAGCTTTCTTT. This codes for CSATYRIMNTEAFF.

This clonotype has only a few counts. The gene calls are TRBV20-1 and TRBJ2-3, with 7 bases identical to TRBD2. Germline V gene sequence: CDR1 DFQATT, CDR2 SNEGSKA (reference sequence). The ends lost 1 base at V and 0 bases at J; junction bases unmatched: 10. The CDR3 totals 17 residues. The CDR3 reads CSARVVGGQLSTDTQYF. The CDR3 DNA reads TGCAGTGCTAGAGTCGTGGGAGGGCAATTAAGCACAGATACGCAGTATTTT.

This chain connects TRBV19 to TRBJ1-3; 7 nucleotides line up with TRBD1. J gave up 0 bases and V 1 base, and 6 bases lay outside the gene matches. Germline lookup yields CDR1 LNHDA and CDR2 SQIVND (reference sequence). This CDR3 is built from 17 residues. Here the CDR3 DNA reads TGTGCCAGTAGTATAGCCGACAGGGCTAGCTCTGGAAACACCATATATTTT. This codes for CASSIADRASSGNTIYF.

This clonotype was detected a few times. CDR3 sequence reads: CASSKGLPEAFF. The DNA for the CDR3 is TGTGCCAGCAGTAAGGGACTTCCTGAAGCTTTCTTT. The chain is built from TRBV6-2 or TRBV6-3 and TRBJ1-1; D may be TRBD1 (5 bases). From germline, CDR1 is MNHEY and CDR2 SVGEGT. V lost 5 bases to trimming and J lost 6 bases, with 10 bases between them. This CDR3 comprises 12 residues.

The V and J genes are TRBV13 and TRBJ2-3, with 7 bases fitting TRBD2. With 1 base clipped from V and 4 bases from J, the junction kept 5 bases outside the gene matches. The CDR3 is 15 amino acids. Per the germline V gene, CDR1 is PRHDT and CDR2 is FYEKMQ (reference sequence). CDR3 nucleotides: TGTGCCAGCAGCTTAGAAGCGGGATGGTCAGATACGCAGTATTTT. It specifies CASSLEAGWSDTQYF.

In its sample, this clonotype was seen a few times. As DNA, the CDR3 is TGTGCCAGCAGGGAACCCAATCAGCCCCAGCATTTT. This gives the protein CASREPNQPQHF. The V call is TRBV12-3 or TRBV12-4, the J call TRBJ1-5; no clear D. V lost 6 bases and J 3 bases, leaving 6 bases between the germline ends. The CDR3 spans 12 residues.

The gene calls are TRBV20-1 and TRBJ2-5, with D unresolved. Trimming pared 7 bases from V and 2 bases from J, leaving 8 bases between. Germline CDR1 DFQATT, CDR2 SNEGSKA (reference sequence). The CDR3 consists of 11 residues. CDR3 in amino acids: CSVRFQETQYF. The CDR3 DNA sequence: TGCAGTGTACGGTTTCAAGAGACCCAGTACTTC.

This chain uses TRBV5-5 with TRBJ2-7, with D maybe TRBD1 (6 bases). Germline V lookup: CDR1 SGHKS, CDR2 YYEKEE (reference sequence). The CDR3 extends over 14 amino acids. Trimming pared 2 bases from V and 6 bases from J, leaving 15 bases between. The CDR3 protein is CASSFKQGGLEQYF. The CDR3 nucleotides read TGTGCCAGCAGCTTTAAACAGGGTGGGCTCGAGCAGTACTTC.

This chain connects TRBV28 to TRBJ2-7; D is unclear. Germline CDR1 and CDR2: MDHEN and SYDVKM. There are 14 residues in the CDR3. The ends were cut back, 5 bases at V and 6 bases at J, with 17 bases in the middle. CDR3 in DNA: TGTGCCAGCAGTCCCCCCGAGGTCGGTGGCGAGCAGTACTTC. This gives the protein CASSPPEVGGEQYF.

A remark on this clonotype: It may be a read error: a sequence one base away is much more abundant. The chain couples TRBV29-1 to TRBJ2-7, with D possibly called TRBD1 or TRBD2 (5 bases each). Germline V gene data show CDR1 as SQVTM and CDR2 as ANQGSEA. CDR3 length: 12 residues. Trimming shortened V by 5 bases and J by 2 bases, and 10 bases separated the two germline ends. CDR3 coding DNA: TGCAGCGTTACACGGGGCCCCTACGAGCAGTACTTC. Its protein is CSVTRGPYEQYF.